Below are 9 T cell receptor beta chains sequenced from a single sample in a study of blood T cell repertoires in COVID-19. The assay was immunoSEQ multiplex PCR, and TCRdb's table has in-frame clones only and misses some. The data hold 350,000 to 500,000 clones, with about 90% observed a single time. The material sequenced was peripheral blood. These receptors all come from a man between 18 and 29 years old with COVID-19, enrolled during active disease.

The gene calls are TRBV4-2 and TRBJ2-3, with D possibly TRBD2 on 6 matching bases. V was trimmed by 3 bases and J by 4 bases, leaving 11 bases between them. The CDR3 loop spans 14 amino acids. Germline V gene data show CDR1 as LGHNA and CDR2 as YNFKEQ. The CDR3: CASSQERLADTQYF. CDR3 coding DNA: TGTGCCAGCAGCCAGGAACGACTAGCAGATACGCAGTATTTT.

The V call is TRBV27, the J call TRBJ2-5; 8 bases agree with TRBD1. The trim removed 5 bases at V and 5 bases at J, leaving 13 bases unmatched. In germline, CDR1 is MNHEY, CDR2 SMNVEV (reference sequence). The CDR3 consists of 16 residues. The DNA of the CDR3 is TGTGCCAGCAGTCCACTACTCAGGGGGCGCTCGGAGACCCAGTACTTC. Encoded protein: CASSPLLRGRSETQYF.

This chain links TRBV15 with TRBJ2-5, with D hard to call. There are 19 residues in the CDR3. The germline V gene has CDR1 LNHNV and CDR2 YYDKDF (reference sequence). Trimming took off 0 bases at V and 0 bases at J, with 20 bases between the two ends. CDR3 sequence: CATSRDLVDGNRYQETQYF. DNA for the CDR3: TGTGCCACCAGCAGAGATCTGGTCGATGGTAACAGATACCAAGAGACCCAGTACTTC.

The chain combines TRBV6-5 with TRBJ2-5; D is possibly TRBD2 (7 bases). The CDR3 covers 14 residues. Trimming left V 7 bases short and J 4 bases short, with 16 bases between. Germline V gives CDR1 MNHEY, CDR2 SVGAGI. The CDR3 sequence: CASTTKGGRETQYF. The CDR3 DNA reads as TGTGCCAGCACCACAAAGGGGGGGCGAGAGACCCAGTACTTC.

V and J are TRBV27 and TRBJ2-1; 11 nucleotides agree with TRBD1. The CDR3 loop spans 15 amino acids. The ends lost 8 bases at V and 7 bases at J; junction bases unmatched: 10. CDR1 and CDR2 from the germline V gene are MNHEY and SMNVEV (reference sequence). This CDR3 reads CASVPGTGGRNEQFF. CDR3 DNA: TGTGCCAGCGTTCCCGGGACAGGGGGGAGGAATGAGCAGTTCTTC.

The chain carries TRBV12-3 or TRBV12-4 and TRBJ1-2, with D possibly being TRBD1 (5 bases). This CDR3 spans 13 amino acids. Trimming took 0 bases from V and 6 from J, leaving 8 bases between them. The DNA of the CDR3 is TGTGCCAGCAGTTTAGCGCTAGGGGATGGCTACACCTTC. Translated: CASSLALGDGYTF.

The CDR3 is CASSFSASGGQETQYF. In DNA, the CDR3 is TGTGCCAGCAGCTTTTCGGCTAGCGGGGGTCAAGAGACCCAGTACTTC. The V call is TRBV7-9, the J call TRBJ2-5; TRBD2 agrees at 10 bases. The CDR3 sequence is 16 residues long. Trimming removed 3 bases from V and 2 bases from J; junction bases left unmatched: 6. Germline CDR1 and CDR2: SEHNR and FQNEAQ (reference sequence). The full variable domain, its missing parts supplied by reference TRBV7-9 and TRBJ2-5, is DTGVSQNPRHKITKRGQNVTFRCDPISEHNRLYWYRQTLGQGPEFLTYFQNEAQLEKSRLLSDRFSAERPKGSFSTLEIQRTEQGDSAMYLCASSFSASGGQETQYFGPGTRLLVL.

This CDR3 reads CASSETATSTDTQYF. The CDR3 DNA reads as TGTGCCAGCAGTGAGACGGCGACTAGCACAGATACGCAGTATTTT. The J gene is TRBJ2-3, the V gene TRBV6-4; D ambiguous. V shed 3 bases and J shed 0 bases, with 10 bases lying between them. Germline CDR1 and CDR2: MRHNA and SNTAGT. The CDR3 sequence is 15 residues long.

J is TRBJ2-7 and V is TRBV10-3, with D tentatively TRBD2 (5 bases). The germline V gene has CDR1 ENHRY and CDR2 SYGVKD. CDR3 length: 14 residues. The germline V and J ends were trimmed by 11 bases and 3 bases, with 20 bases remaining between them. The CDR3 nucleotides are TGTGCCGTCGCCCCCGGGCTCGGAGGCTACGAGCAGTACTTC. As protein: CAVAPGLGGYEQYF.